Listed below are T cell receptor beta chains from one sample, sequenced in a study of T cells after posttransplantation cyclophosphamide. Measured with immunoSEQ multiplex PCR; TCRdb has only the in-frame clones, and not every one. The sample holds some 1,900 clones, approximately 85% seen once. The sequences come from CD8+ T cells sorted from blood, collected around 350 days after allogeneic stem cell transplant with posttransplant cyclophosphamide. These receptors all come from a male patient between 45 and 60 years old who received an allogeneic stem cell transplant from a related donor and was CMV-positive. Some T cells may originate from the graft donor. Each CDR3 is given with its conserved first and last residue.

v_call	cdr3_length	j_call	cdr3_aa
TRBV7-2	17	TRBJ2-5	CASSFSLAGASQETQYF
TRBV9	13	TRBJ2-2	CASSGPNTGELFF
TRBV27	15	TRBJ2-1	CASSSLAGSINEQFF
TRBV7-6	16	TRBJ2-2	CASSPTTSGLTGELFF
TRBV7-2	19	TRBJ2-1	CASSPSVTTYGGRLNEQFF
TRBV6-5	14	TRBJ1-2	CASSYTEGSYGYTF
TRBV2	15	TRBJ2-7	CASREGLAKSYEQYF
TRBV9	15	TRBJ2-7	CASSVGAGNSYEQYF
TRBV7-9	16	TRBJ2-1	CASSSSLAGLYNGQFF
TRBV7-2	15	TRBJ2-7	CASSWTGEGFYEQYF
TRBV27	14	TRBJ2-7	CASSSGEERYEQYF
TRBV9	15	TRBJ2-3	CASTLGTSGVDTQYF
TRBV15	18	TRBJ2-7	CATSRVPPRETGFDEQYF
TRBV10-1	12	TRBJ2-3	CASSGRTDTQYF
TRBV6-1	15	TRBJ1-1	CASSEGLTSGLEAFF
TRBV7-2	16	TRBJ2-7	CASSLIGLAGGYEQYF
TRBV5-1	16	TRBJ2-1	CASSLYSGDGYNEQFF
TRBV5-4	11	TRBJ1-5	CASSLLQPQHF
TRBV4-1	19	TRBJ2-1	CASSQTGLAGGRAYNEQFF
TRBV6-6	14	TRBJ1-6	CASTTGQGNSPLHF
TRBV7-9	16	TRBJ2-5	CASNSEGQGRWETQYF
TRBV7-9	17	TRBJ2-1	CASSSQSRGLDYNEQFF
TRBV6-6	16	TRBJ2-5	CASSYSFAGGQETQYF
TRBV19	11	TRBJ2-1	CASKAGLEQFF
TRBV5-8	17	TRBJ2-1	CASSSWTGVPSYNEQFF
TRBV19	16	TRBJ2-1	CASSIRTGGIIDEQFF
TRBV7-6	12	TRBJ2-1	CASSLSANEQFF
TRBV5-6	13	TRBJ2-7	CASSLGGVHEQYF
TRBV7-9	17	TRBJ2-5	CASSSTGLAERKKTQYF
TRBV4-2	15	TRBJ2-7	CASSQGIASSYEQYF
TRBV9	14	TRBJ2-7	CASSGQLKPYEQYF
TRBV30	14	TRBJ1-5	CAWGEGLAKQPQHF
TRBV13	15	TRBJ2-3	CASSPLRGGADTQYF
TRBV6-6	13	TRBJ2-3	CASSYSGTDTQYF
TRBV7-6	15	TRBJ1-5	CASSSEGYSNQPQHF
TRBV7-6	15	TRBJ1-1	CASSLGQGVGTEAFF
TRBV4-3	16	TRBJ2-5	CASSPFFGGEEETQYF
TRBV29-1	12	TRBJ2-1	CSVVNGQGEQFF
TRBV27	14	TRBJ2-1	CASSFLGQSPEQFF
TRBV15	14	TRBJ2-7	CATSSSQGAGEQYF
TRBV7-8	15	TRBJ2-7	CASSLGQHPSYEQYF
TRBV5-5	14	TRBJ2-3	CASSGTGEADTQYF
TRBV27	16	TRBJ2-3	CASSPDPSGSTDTQYF
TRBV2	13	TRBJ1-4	CASRDRGSEKLFF
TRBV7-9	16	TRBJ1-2	CASSLGGTALNYGYTF